The 10 T cell receptor beta chains given below trace back to one sample, sequenced in a study of CD8 T cells in ankylosing spondylitis. TCRdb reanalysed the 5' RACE reads using MiXCR and keeps one entry per CDR3 protein. The sample lists 150,000 to 200,000 distinct CDR3 sequences; around 32% were seen once. The sequenced sample consisted of synovial fluid, either unsorted or a sorted T cell fraction (not recorded which). These receptors were collected from a male donor with ankylosing spondylitis.

This clonotype appeared a single time. The chain's CDR3 is CSASRRRNTEAFF. CDR3 sequence (DNA): TGCAGTGCTAGTCGGCGGAGGAACACTGAAGCTTTCTTT. This chain connects TRBV20-1 to TRBJ1-1, with D uncertain. V lost 3 bases, J lost 1 base, and 9 bases lay in between. This CDR3 is built from 13 residues. Per the germline V gene, CDR1 is DFQATT and CDR2 is SNEGSKA (reference sequence).

The chain employs TRBV27 and TRBJ1-5; tentatively, D is TRBD1 (6 bases). The CDR3 consists of 13 residues. Germline values: CDR1 MNHEY, CDR2 SMNVEV (reference sequence). V shed 8 bases and J shed 2 bases, with 10 bases lying between them. CDR3 sequence (DNA): TGTGCCAGCGGAGGGGGGCGCAATCAGCCCCAGCATTTT. Translation: CASGGGRNQPQHF.

A few counts support this clonotype. This chain connects TRBV18 to TRBJ1-1; possibly TRBD1 for D (5 bases). The V gene's germline CDR1 is KGHSH and CDR2 LQKENI. V lost 3 bases and J 6 bases, leaving 26 bases between the germline ends. This CDR3 is built from 18 residues. CDR3 loop: CASSPGKGWVGAGAEAFF. The CDR3 nucleotides are TGTGCCAGCTCACCCGGAAAAGGGTGGGTAGGGGCCGGCGCTGAAGCTTTCTTT.

The chain carries TRBV3-1 and TRBJ1-2, with D hard to call. Germline-derived CDR1 and CDR2 are LGHDT and YNNKEL (reference sequence). Trimming took 1 base from V and 2 from J, leaving 5 bases between them. The CDR3 loop spans 13 amino acids. The CDR3 loop reads CASSQGQNYGYTF. The CDR3 DNA reads TGTGCCAGCAGCCAAGGGCAGAACTATGGCTACACCTTC.

V and J are TRBV20-1 and TRBJ2-3, with 9 bases matching TRBD2. Trimming removed 6 bases from V and 3 bases from J; junction bases left unmatched: 16. This CDR3 comprises 17 residues. Looked up from germline, CDR1 is DFQATT and CDR2 is SNEGSKA (reference sequence). For the CDR3, the DNA is TGCAGTGCACCCCGGGCTCGCGGGAGGGCCTCAACAGATACGCAGTATTTT. It is translated as CSAPRARGRASTDTQYF.

V and J are TRBV29-1 and TRBJ1-1; D is perhaps TRBD1 (5 bases). This CDR3 is 10 amino acids long. Germline CDR1 SQVTM, CDR2 ANQGSEA. V lost 6 bases and J lost 10, with 12 bases in between. CDR3 DNA sequence: TGCAGCGTCATGATGGGGGGAGCTTTCTTT. Its protein product is CSVMMGGAFF.

This clonotype came up a few times. This sequence joins TRBV11-2 and TRBJ2-1, with D perhaps TRBD1 or TRBD2 (5 bases each). CDR1 is SGHAT, CDR2 FQNNGV, per germline. V was shortened by 0 bases and J by 5 bases, with 11 bases between the two germline ends. The CDR3 runs to 15 residues. CDR3 DNA sequence: TGTGCCAGCAGCTTAGATTACCGGGACCACAATGAGCAGTTCTTC. Its protein product is CASSLDYRDHNEQFF.

V is TRBV15 and J is TRBJ1-4; D might be TRBD1 (5 bases). The V gene's germline CDR1 is LNHNV and CDR2 YYDKDF (reference sequence). Trimming removed 0 bases from V and 10 bases from J, with 18 bases in between. This CDR3 is built from 16 residues. CDR3: CATSRDLDGMRGKLFF. The DNA of the CDR3 is TGTGCCACCAGCAGAGACCTGGACGGCATGAGGGGAAAACTGTTTTTT.

This clonotype was picked up a small number of times. The chain combines TRBV3-1 with TRBJ1-2, with 8 nucleotides matching TRBD1. The germline V gene encodes CDR1 LGHDT and CDR2 YNNKEL (reference sequence). Losses at the gene ends were 0 bases for V and 14 bases for J; bases not matched to a gene: 8. This CDR3 spans 13 amino acids. This chain's CDR3 is CASSQDLDRAKTF. As DNA, the CDR3 is TGTGCCAGCAGCCAAGATCTGGACAGGGCCAAAACCTTC.

The rearrangement links TRBV13 to TRBJ2-7; 8 nucleotides align to TRBD2. V dropped 4 bases and J dropped 3; count of bases not matched to a gene: 5. The CDR3 is made up of 14 amino acids. The germline CDR1 and CDR2 sequences are PRHDT and FYEKMQ (reference sequence). CDR3 residues: CASSSSGTSYEQYF. Here the CDR3 DNA reads TGTGCCAGCAGCTCTTCCGGGACTAGCTACGAGCAGTACTTC.